A single sample is the source of the 8 T cell receptor beta chains below, sequenced in a study of identical twins (dated by TCRdb to 2016 to 2017). The method was 5' RACE. Sequencer: Illumina HiSeq 2000. The public reads were reanalyzed by TCRdb: fastp trimming at Q25, MiXCR alignment, in-frame beta chains only. Rows with a matching CDR3 protein are joined into one entry that keeps the most common DNA and genes. The sample yields about 210,000 distinct CDR3 sequences; roughly 10% were counted once. Of the sample, 5.1% is held by the ten largest clones. Sequenced sample: memory (CD45RO+) T cells sorted from blood. The sample's cell subset or site label, in plain terms: CD45RO+ enriched T cells. These TCRs come from a woman younger than 30 in good health.

In its sample, this clonotype was seen a few times. The CDR3 sequence is CASSQYSYTQYF. The CDR3 nucleotides are TGTGCCAGCAGCCAGTACTCGTATACGCAGTATTTT. The chain joins TRBV14 to TRBJ2-3; no definite D call. Trimming removed 3 bases at V and 7 bases at J, with 8 bases between. Per the germline V gene, CDR1 is SGHDN and CDR2 is FVKESK. The CDR3 length is 12 residues. Full variable domain (remainder filled in from reference TRBV14 and TRBJ2-3): EAGVTQFPSHSVIEKGQTVTLRCDPISGHDNLYWYRRVMGKEIKFLLHFVKESKQDESGMPNNRFLAERTGGTYSTLKVQPAELEDSGVYFCASSQYSYTQYFGPGTRLTVL.

The rearrangement joins TRBV9 to TRBJ2-3, with 7 bases lining up with TRBD2. The CDR3 loop spans 15 amino acids. The V gene end was trimmed by 4 bases and the J gene end by 5 bases; junction bases not matched to a gene: 10. Germline V gene data show CDR1 as SGDLS and CDR2 as YYNGEE. The CDR3 region is CASSLGGSRIDTQYF. CDR3 nucleotide sequence: TGTGCCAGCAGCCTCGGGGGGAGCAGGATAGATACGCAGTATTTT.

By sample fraction, this clonotype is medium-sized. The genes are TRBV12-3 or TRBV12-4 and TRBJ2-1; D possibly uses TRBD1 or TRBD2 (5 bases each). V was cut by 5 bases and J by 8 bases, with 16 bases left in between. The CDR3 totals 14 residues. This chain's CDR3 is CASSRSGTFDEQFF. CDR3 sequence (DNA): TGTGCCAGCAGTCGTTCCGGGACGTTCGATGAGCAGTTCTTC.

A few counts support this clonotype. The chain employs TRBV27 and TRBJ1-6, with D unclear. Trimming took 4 bases from V and 7 from J, leaving 5 bases between them. The CDR3 has 12 amino acids. Germline values: CDR1 MNHEY, CDR2 SMNVEV (reference sequence). Written as DNA, the CDR3 is TGTGCCAGCAGTTCCGCAAATTCACCCCTCCACTTT. Encoded protein: CASSSANSPLHF.

This clonotype was observed a handful of times. The CDR3 protein is CSAPNRQGGYEQYF. The CDR3 DNA reads as TGCAGTGCTCCTAACCGACAGGGCGGCTACGAGCAGTACTTC. This sequence joins TRBV20-1 and TRBJ2-7; 7 bases map to TRBD1. Germline trimming cut 5 bases from V and 3 bases from J; bases unmatched to any gene: 10. This CDR3 has 14 residues. In germline, CDR1 is DFQATT, CDR2 SNEGSKA (reference sequence).

At least ten counts were recorded for this clonotype. The V gene is TRBV7-6, the J gene TRBJ1-4; a weak D match, TRBD1 (5 bases). The CDR3 extends over 14 amino acids. The V end was cut by 0 bases, the J end by 3 bases, with 5 bases between. CDR1 is SGHVS and CDR2 is FNYEAQ in the germline V gene. The CDR3, as DNA: TGTGCCAGCAGCTTAGCGACAGCTAATGAAAAACTGTTTTTT. Protein: CASSLATANEKLFF.

The CDR3 coding sequence is TGTGCCAGCAGCCCGACTTGGACTAGCACAGATACGCAGTATTTT. It is translated as CASSPTWTSTDTQYF. This chain uses TRBV7-8 with TRBJ2-3, with D maybe TRBD2 (5 bases). CDR1 and CDR2 from the germline V gene are SGHVS and FQNEAQ. The CDR3 length is 15 residues. V gave up 5 bases and J gave up 0 bases, with 12 bases separating them.

This clonotype was seen repeatedly, ten times or more. This sequence joins TRBV5-1 and TRBJ1-4, with a weak D call TRBD1 (5 bases). Germline CDR1 SGHRS, CDR2 YFSETQ. V was pared by 2 bases and J by 7 bases, with 12 bases between. The CDR3 spans 14 residues. CDR3 loop: CASSFETGTEKLFF. As DNA, the CDR3 is TGCGCCAGCAGCTTTGAGACCGGGACTGAAAAACTGTTTTTT.